The 16 T cell receptor beta chains reported below all come from one sample, sequenced in a study of shared clonotypes between healthy human individuals. CD45RO negativity and positive selection for CCR7 defined naive CD8 cells, a population that excluded terminally differentiated effector memory CD45RA+ cells. The repertoire was sequenced with immunoSEQ multiplex PCR; TCRdb's copy has only in-frame clones and lacks some. The data hold about 2.1 million clones, with approximately 92% observed a single time. The sequenced material came from naive CD8+ T cells from PBMCs. Source of these receptors: a young man in good health. Some clones in this sample may be carry-over from other donors' samples.

Details on this clone: The same CDR3 also results from other DNA sequences found in this sample. The CDR3 nucleotides are TGTGCCAGCAGCCTTTCCGGGACAGTCTACGAGCAGTACTTC. Protein product: CASSLSGTVYEQYF. The V call is TRBV27, the J call TRBJ2-7; 7 bases are shared with TRBD1. Germline V lookup: CDR1 MNHEY, CDR2 SMNVEV (reference sequence). The CDR3 is 14 amino acids. Trimming removed 6 bases from V and 3 bases from J; junction bases left unmatched: 8.

The chain is built from TRBV27 and TRBJ2-5; 9 nucleotides match TRBD1. CDR3 length: 16 amino acids. CDR1 and CDR2 from the germline V gene are MNHEY and SMNVEV (reference sequence). The V segment lost 2 bases and the J segment 1 base; nucleotides outside the gene matches: 5. This CDR3 reads CASSLNTGGLQETQYF. CDR3 sequence (DNA): TGTGCCAGCAGTTTAAACACAGGGGGCCTCCAAGAGACCCAGTACTTC.

The genes are TRBV7-9 and TRBJ1-4, with 7 bases fitting TRBD1. CDR1 and CDR2 from the germline V gene are SEHNR and FQNEAQ (reference sequence). The CDR3 runs 16 residues. Trimming took 5 bases from V and 4 from J; bases not matched to a gene: 10. CDR3 amino acids: CASSLSPGQINEKLFF. Here the CDR3 DNA reads TGTGCCAGCAGCCTCAGTCCGGGACAGATTAATGAAAAACTGTTTTTT.

This clone has only one observation. The V gene is TRBV23-1, the J gene TRBJ2-7, with TRBD1 matching over 10 bases. TRBV23-1 is assigned to the ORF class and has an uncertain function. This CDR3 is 14 amino acids long. With 5 bases clipped from V and 6 bases from J, the junction kept 7 bases outside the gene matches. This CDR3 reads CASSATGGPGEQYF. Here the CDR3 DNA reads TGCGCCAGCAGTGCGACAGGGGGCCCCGGCGAGCAGTACTTC.

This clone was found once. This chain connects TRBV2 to TRBJ2-7; 10 bases fit TRBD1. This CDR3 region has 17 residues. The V gene end was trimmed by 8 bases and the J gene end by 3 bases; junction bases not matched to a gene: 16. In germline, CDR1 is SNHLY, CDR2 FYNNEI. The CDR3 protein is CASSKGGSGQGIYEQYF. Written as DNA, the CDR3 is TGTGCCAGCTCGAAAGGGGGGTCGGGACAGGGGATCTACGAGCAGTACTTC.

V gene TRBV4-1 combines with J gene TRBJ1-2; TRBD1 is a possible D gene (5 bases). Germline V CDR1 and CDR2: MGHRA, YSYEKL. This CDR3 has 16 residues. Deletions cut 4 bases from V and 7 bases from J, with 22 bases between. The CDR3 loop is CASSLPGLLGRPGYTF. CDR3 DNA: TGCGCCAGCAGCCTTCCGGGACTCCTAGGTCGGCCTGGCTACACCTTC.

In its sample, this clone was seen once. Other nucleotide sequences in the sample specify the same CDR3. The chain carries TRBV4-1 and TRBJ2-2, with 8 positions matching TRBD2. Trimming cost V 0 bases and J 6 bases; bases outside gene matches: 0. Germline assignment: CDR1 MGHRA and CDR2 YSYEKL. CDR3 size: 14 residues. The CDR3 DNA sequence: TGCGCCAGCAGCCAAGACGGGAGGGCCGGGGAGCTGTTTTTT. Protein: CASSQDGRAGELFF.

This clone was recorded only once. This chain joins TRBV4-1 and TRBJ2-7, with a possible D match to TRBD2 (5 bases). V lost 0 bases, J lost 0 bases, and 9 bases lay in between. The CDR3 covers 15 residues. CDR1 is MGHRA, CDR2 YSYEKL, per germline. The CDR3 reads CASSQDIATSYEQYF. The CDR3 nucleotides read TGCGCCAGCAGCCAAGACATAGCGACCTCCTACGAGCAGTACTTC.

Regarding this clone: At the DNA level, this CDR3 is encoded by other sequences in the same sample as well. The chain has TRBV11-2 and TRBJ2-2; D not certain. The CDR3 spans 11 residues. Germline V gene sequence: CDR1 SGHAT, CDR2 FQNNGV. Trimming left V 5 bases short and J 6 bases short, with 4 bases between. CDR3: CASSPPGELFF. CDR3 DNA sequence: TGTGCCAGCAGCCCTCCCGGGGAGCTGTTTTTT.

This sequence joins TRBV4-1 and TRBJ1-2, with 7 bases matching TRBD1. Losses at the gene ends were 3 bases for V and 5 bases for J; bases not matched to a gene: 9. Germline lookup yields CDR1 MGHRA and CDR2 YSYEKL. The CDR3 covers 15 residues. CDR3 sequence (DNA): TGCGCCAGCAGCCACCGGGACAGTCCAGGGTATGGCTACACCTTC. It encodes CASSHRDSPGYGYTF.

The rearrangement uses TRBV30 and TRBJ1-1, with 8 nucleotides matching TRBD1. The CDR3 runs to 14 residues. Trimming removed 3 bases from V and 5 bases from J; junction bases left unmatched: 8. Germline V gene sequence: CDR1 GTSNPN, CDR2 SVGIG (reference sequence). The CDR3 bases are TGTGCCTGGAGCGGACAGGGTGCGGGGACTGAAGCTTTCTTT. It encodes CAWSGQGAGTEAFF.

V usage is TRBV9 and J usage is TRBJ2-1; D is undetermined. The germline CDR1 and CDR2 sequences are SGDLS and YYNGEE. CDR3 size: 13 residues. The V gene lost 0 bases and the J gene lost 5 bases, with 6 bases spanning the gap. DNA for the CDR3: TGTGCCAGCAGCGTAGGCTTCCACAATGAGCAGTTCTTC. This sequence encodes CASSVGFHNEQFF.

V is TRBV4-1 and J is TRBJ2-7; D is ambiguous. This CDR3 is 13 amino acids long. The V gene lost 0 bases and the J gene lost 4 bases, with 7 bases spanning the gap. From germline, CDR1 is MGHRA and CDR2 YSYEKL. The DNA of the CDR3 is TGCGCCAGCAGCCAAGAAGGGAAGTACGAGCAGTACTTC. Translated, it gives CASSQEGKYEQYF.

J is TRBJ1-5 and V is TRBV7-2, with a tentative D call TRBD1 (5 bases). V was pared by 5 bases and J by 6 bases, with 14 bases between. Germline V gene lookup returns CDR1 SGHTA and CDR2 FQGNSA. This CDR3 is 14 amino acids long. The CDR3 reads CASSPWDSGQPQHF. DNA for the CDR3: TGTGCCAGCAGCCCCTGGGACTCTGGTCAGCCCCAGCATTTT.

The rearrangement links TRBV11-2 to TRBJ2-4; 12 bases are a match to TRBD1. This CDR3 is built from 15 residues. V gave up 1 base and J gave up 7 bases; unmatched junction bases: 2. From germline, CDR1 is SGHAT and CDR2 FQNNGV. CDR3 DNA sequence: TGTGCCAGCAGCTTAGGGGACAGGGGGCTGAACATTCAGTACTTC. This translates into CASSLGDRGLNIQYF.

In regard to this clone: The same CDR3 can be traced to other DNA sequences in this sample. The chain joins TRBV29-1 to TRBJ2-7; D is unresolved. Trimming took 6 bases from V and 1 from J, leaving 4 bases between them. The CDR3 sequence is 10 residues long. CDR1 SQVTM and CDR2 ANQGSEA come from the germline V gene. The CDR3 DNA reads TGCAGCGTGGGTTCCTACGAGCAGTACTTC. It translates to CSVGSYEQYF.